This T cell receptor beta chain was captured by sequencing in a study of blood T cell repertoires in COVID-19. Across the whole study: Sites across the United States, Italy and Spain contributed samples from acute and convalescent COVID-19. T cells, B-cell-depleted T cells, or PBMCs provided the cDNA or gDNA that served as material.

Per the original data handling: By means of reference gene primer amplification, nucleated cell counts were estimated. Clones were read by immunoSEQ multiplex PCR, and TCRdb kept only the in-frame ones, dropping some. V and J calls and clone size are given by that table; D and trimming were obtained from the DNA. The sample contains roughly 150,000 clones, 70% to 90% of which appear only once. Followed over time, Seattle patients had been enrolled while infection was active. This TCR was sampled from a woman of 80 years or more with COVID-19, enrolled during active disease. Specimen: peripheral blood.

The CDR3: CASSHGTGSSGNTIYF. Here the CDR3 DNA reads TGCGCCAGCAGCCACGGAACAGGGAGCTCTGGAAACACCATATATTTT. J is TRBJ1-3 and V is TRBV4-1, with D tentatively TRBD1 (6 bases). Trimming pared 3 bases from V and 0 bases from J, leaving 12 bases between. From germline, CDR1 is MGHRA and CDR2 YSYEKL. This CDR3 has 16 residues.